Below, one T cell receptor beta chain is given with its context. The data were produced by immunoSEQ multiplex PCR, yet TCRdb's version contains in-frame clones alone and is incomplete. The sample records over 200,000 clones, roughly 88% being singletons. These data come from a study of cytomegalovirus exposure and HLA in healthy donors. Germline V gene data show CDR1 as MDHEN and CDR2 as SYDVKM. The CDR3 totals 15 residues. The V end lost 2 bases, the J end lost 5 bases, and 15 bases lay between the germline ends. The receptor was derived from a woman aged 25 to 39 in good health and CMV-seronegative. This chain uses TRBV28 with TRBJ1-2, with a tentative D call TRBD1 (5 bases). Input material: PBMCs. The CDR3 reads CASSLGGSMGYGYTF. CDR3 sequence (DNA): TGTGCCAGCAGTTTAGGGGGTTCCATGGGGTATGGCTACACCTTC.